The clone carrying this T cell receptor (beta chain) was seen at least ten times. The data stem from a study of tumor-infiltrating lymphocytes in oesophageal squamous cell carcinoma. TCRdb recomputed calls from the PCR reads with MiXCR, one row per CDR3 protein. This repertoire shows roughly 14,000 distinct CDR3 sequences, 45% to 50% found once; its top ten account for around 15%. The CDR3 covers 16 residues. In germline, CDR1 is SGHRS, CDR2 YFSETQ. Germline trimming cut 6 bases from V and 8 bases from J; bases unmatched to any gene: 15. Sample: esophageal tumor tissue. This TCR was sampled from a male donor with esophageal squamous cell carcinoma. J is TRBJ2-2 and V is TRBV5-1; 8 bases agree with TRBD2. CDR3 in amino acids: CASTLAAGVEGGELFF. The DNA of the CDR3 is TGCGCCAGCACCCTTGCAGCGGGAGTCGAAGGTGGGGAGCTGTTTTTT.